This TCR beta chain was documented in a study of CD8+CD57+ T cells in acquired aplastic anemia. V was shortened by 5 bases and J by 9 bases, with 8 bases between the two germline ends. The length of the CDR3 is 12 residues. The germline gives CDR1 LNHDA, CDR2 SQIVND (reference sequence). This clonotype is a singleton in its sample. Its antigen is undetermined. Genomic DNA acted as the template from which TCR beta VDJ combination and CDR3 sequence profiling were carried out. One entry per CDR3 protein results from TCRdb running MiXCR on the reads. The table shows 180,000 or so distinct CDR3 sequences, with 40% to 50% occurring only once. Study results and caveats: Both patients and controls carried the same twenty-nine CD8+ CDR3 sequences.

An expansion of CD8+CD57+ cells by flow cytometry had been shown in patients chosen for sequencing. The rearrangement links TRBV19 to TRBJ1-6; D perhaps matches TRBD1 (6 bases). Material for sequencing was sorted CD4+, CD8+, or CD8+CD57+ T cells (not recorded which) from PBMCs. The TCR was taken from a human donor with aplastic anemia. As DNA, the CDR3 is TGTGCCAGTAGTGGGGGCCTTTCACCCCTCCACTTT. Its translation: CASSGGLSPLHF. The complete variable domain, with remaining parts taken from reference TRBV19 and TRBJ1-6, reads DGGITQSPKYLFRKEGQNVTLSCEQNLNHDAMYWYRQDPGQGLRLIYYSQIVNDFQKGDIAEGYSVSREKKESFPLTVTSAQKNPTAFYLCASSGGLSPLHFGNGTRLTVT.